In its sample, the clone carrying this T cell receptor beta chain was seen many times. Its cognate antigen is unknown. The record originates from a study of HIV-infected patients and healthy controls. The wider study: No general T-cell lymphocytopenia was present, and per-chain CDR3 totals resembled those of controls. General observations from the study: With just sixteen HIV-infected individuals processed, the findings' generality was considered strongly limited.

Antiretroviral therapy had run roughly three months, about 14 weeks, before follow-up blood collection. The repertoire came from unfractionated whole blood and reflected all unsorted peripheral T cells. Reverse transcription used approximately 500 ng RNA and constant-region primers for alpha and beta. Using multiplexing indices, alpha and beta chain libraries were generated apart by chain-specific third strand synthesis. Priming off the SP2 site generated the second strand. MiXCR, run by TCRdb on the 5' RACE reads, gives a single entry per CDR3 protein. The sample lists about 9,000 distinct CDR3 sequences, over 7.5% occurring once. Germline V gives CDR1 SGHTA, CDR2 FQGNSA. This CDR3 is built from 15 residues. Trimming took off 4 bases at V and 5 bases at J, with 18 bases between the two ends.

The sequencing used blood, collected during antiretroviral therapy. The chain is built from TRBV7-2 and TRBJ2-7; D may correspond to TRBD1 or TRBD2 (6 bases each). The origin of this receptor is an adult with HIV infection. CDR3 DNA sequence: TGTGCCAGCAGCTCCGATAGTGGGGGGCCCGACGAGCAGTACTTC. Its protein product is CASSSDSGGPDEQYF.